Below are 19 T cell receptor beta chains sequenced from a single sample in a study of blood T cell repertoires in COVID-19. TCRdb keeps only in-frame clones here, not all; method: immunoSEQ multiplex PCR. This sample has 250,000 or so clones, with approximately 80% found just once. Sequenced input: peripheral blood. These receptors originate from a man of 80 years or more with acute or convalescent COVID-19.

This clone was recorded only once. The chain couples TRBV10-3 to TRBJ1-5; TRBD1 might be the D (5 bases). CDR1 ENHRY and CDR2 SYGVKD come from the germline V gene. The V end lost 9 bases, the J end lost 4 bases, and 16 bases lay between the germline ends. The CDR3 totals 14 residues. The CDR3 protein is CAISSEAGNQPQHF. The CDR3 region has the DNA TGTGCCATTTCTTCCGAGGCAGGGAATCAGCCCCAGCATTTT.

V is TRBV4-1 and J is TRBJ2-3; maybe TRBD1 (5 bases). The CDR3 loop spans 15 amino acids. The V end lost 0 bases, the J end lost 2 bases, and 9 bases lay between the germline ends. Germline V gene lookup returns CDR1 MGHRA and CDR2 YSYEKL. CDR3 sequence (DNA): TGCGCCAGCAGCCAAGAAGGGGCAGACACAGATACGCAGTATTTT. This sequence encodes CASSQEGADTDTQYF.

V gene TRBV2 combines with J gene TRBJ1-3, with D possibly being TRBD1 (5 bases). V was trimmed by 6 bases and J by 11 bases, leaving 20 bases between them. The CDR3 has 14 amino acids. Per germline, CDR1 SNHLY and CDR2 FYNNEI. The CDR3 spells CASRDKRTSKSIYF. The CDR3, as DNA: TGTGCCAGCAGGGATAAAAGGACATCGAAGTCCATATATTTT. Supplemented by reference TRBV2 and TRBJ1-3, the full variable domain reads EPEVTQTPSHQVTQMGQEVILRCVPISNHLYFYWYRQILGQKVEFLVSFYNNEISEKSEIFDDQFSVERPDGSNFTLKIRSTKLEDSAMYFCASRDKRTSKSIYFGEGSWLTVV.

This clone was counted ten times or more. V is TRBV19 and J is TRBJ1-5; 9 nucleotides match TRBD1. V lost 6 bases and J lost 7; bases outside the gene matches: 13. Germline V gives CDR1 LNHDA, CDR2 SQIVND (reference sequence). The CDR3 loop spans 16 amino acids. The CDR3 is CASRSPTGQGGQPQHF. As DNA, the CDR3 is TGTGCCAGTAGATCCCCCACGGGACAGGGAGGACAGCCCCAGCATTTT. The complete variable domain, with remaining parts taken from reference TRBV19 and TRBJ1-5, reads DGGITQSPKYLFRKEGQNVTLSCEQNLNHDAMYWYRQDPGQGLRLIYYSQIVNDFQKGDIAEGYSVSREKKESFPLTVTSAQKNPTAFYLCASRSPTGQGGQPQHFGDGTRLSIL.

The chain carries TRBV5-1 and TRBJ1-4; D call uncertain. This CDR3 comprises 18 residues. Trimming removed 0 bases at V and 1 base at J, with 16 bases between. CDR1 is SGHRS, CDR2 YFSETQ, per germline. The CDR3 region is CASSLAPPQAGTNEKLFF. CDR3 nucleotide sequence: TGCGCCAGCAGCTTGGCCCCACCCCAGGCCGGAACTAATGAAAAACTGTTTTTT.

This clone was counted many times. The V and J genes are TRBV11-2 and TRBJ2-7; D is unclear. Germline V gene sequence: CDR1 SGHAT, CDR2 FQNNGV. The V end lost 3 bases, the J end lost 3 bases, and 6 bases lay between the germline ends. The CDR3 runs to 12 residues. This CDR3 is CASSLSSYEQYF. Written as DNA, the CDR3 is TGTGCCAGCAGCTTGTCTAGCTACGAGCAGTACTTC.

The chain links TRBV27 to TRBJ2-2; TRBD1 matches at 7 bases. Trimming at V came to 7 bases and at J to 1 base, leaving 9 bases not matched to a gene. The CDR3 length is 16 residues. Germline CDR1 and CDR2: MNHEY and SMNVEV (reference sequence). Written as DNA, the CDR3 is TGTGCCAGCACCCCCTGGGGGACAGAGAACACCGGGGAGCTGTTTTTT. The encoded protein is CASTPWGTENTGELFF.

This chain joins TRBV24-1 and TRBJ2-1, with 11 positions matching TRBD2. Germline lookup yields CDR1 KGHDR and CDR2 SFDVKD. With 4 bases clipped from V and 3 bases from J, the junction kept 7 bases outside the gene matches. The CDR3 sequence is 17 residues long. This chain's CDR3 is CATSDPGLAAFYNEQFF. In DNA form, the CDR3 reads TGTGCCACCAGTGACCCGGGACTAGCGGCTTTCTACAATGAGCAGTTCTTC.

The genes are TRBV19 and TRBJ1-4; 9 bases are shared with TRBD1. CDR1 is LNHDA, CDR2 SQIVND, per germline (reference sequence). Trimming at V came to 3 bases and at J to 6 bases, leaving 5 bases not matched to a gene. The CDR3 is 15 amino acids. The CDR3 sequence: CASSITGGAYEKLFF. DNA for the CDR3: TGTGCCAGTAGTATTACAGGGGGCGCCTATGAAAAACTGTTTTTT.

In this sample, this clone turned up a few times. The V gene is TRBV18, the J gene TRBJ2-7; TRBD1 matches 8 bases. This CDR3 contains 17 residues. The V and J ends lost 3 bases and 1 base, in that order; junction bases with no gene match: 11. CDR1 is KGHSH, CDR2 LQKENI, per germline. The DNA for the CDR3 is TGTGCCAGCTCACCCCCTATCGGGACAGGCGGATCCTACGAGCAGTACTTC. Protein: CASSPPIGTGGSYEQYF.

This sequence joins TRBV5-8 and TRBJ1-2; D might be TRBD1 (6 bases). Per the germline V gene, CDR1 is SGHTS and CDR2 is YDEGEE. The CDR3 has 13 amino acids. The ends were cut back, 4 bases at V and 4 bases at J, with 11 bases in the middle. The CDR3 sequence: CASSLEGGYGYTF. The CDR3 DNA reads TGTGCCAGCAGCCTGGAAGGGGGCTATGGCTACACCTTC. Based on the CDR3 plus reference TRBV5-8 and TRBJ1-2, the full variable domain is EAGVTQSPTHLIKTRGQQATLRCSPISGHTSVYWYQQALGLGLQFLLWYDEGEERNRGNFPPRFSGRQFPNYSSELNVNALELEDSALYLCASSLEGGYGYTFGSGTRLTVV.

The chain carries TRBV30 and TRBJ1-3; 8 positions match TRBD1. V was pared by 5 bases and J by 3 bases, with 3 bases of the junction left unmatched. This CDR3 is built from 13 residues. Germline V lookup: CDR1 GTSNPN, CDR2 SVGIG (reference sequence). For the CDR3, the DNA is TGTGCCTGGTCAGGGGGCAATGGAAACACCATATATTTT. This codes for CAWSGGNGNTIYF.

The chain joins TRBV7-8 to TRBJ2-1, with 7 bases aligning to TRBD2. The CDR3 loop spans 13 amino acids. V lost 4 bases to trimming and J lost 15 bases; unmatched junction nucleotides: 12. CDR1 and CDR2 (germline): SGHVS, FQNEAQ. This chain's CDR3 is CASSSRSGRGVFF. DNA for the CDR3: TGTGCCAGCAGCTCCCGCTCCGGCCGGGGGGTGTTCTTC.

This clone came up once. The CDR3 DNA is TGTGCCTGGAGTGACACGGGTTGGAACACTGAAGCTTTCTTT. Translation gives CAWSDTGWNTEAFF. The chain couples TRBV30 to TRBJ1-1; D unclear. The V and J ends lost 1 base and 1 base respectively, with 10 bases between them. The germline CDR1 and CDR2 sequences are GTSNPN and SVGIG (reference sequence). The CDR3 sequence is 14 residues long.

V and J are TRBV6-6 and TRBJ2-2; D is perhaps TRBD1 (5 bases). CDR3 length: 16 amino acids. The germline gives CDR1 MNHNY, CDR2 SVGAGI (reference sequence). Trimming took 6 bases from V and 2 from J, leaving 16 bases between them. CDR3 region: CASRSGLEKNTGELFF. DNA of the CDR3: TGTGCCAGCAGGTCAGGGTTGGAGAAAAACACCGGGGAGCTGTTTTTT.

A few counts support this clone. J is TRBJ1-6 and V is TRBV30; 11 bases agree with TRBD1. Germline CDR1 is GTSNPN and CDR2 is SVGIG (reference sequence). V shed 3 bases and J 0 bases; nucleotides not matched to a gene: 7. The CDR3 is 18 residues long. This CDR3 is CAWSWGTGGTSYNSPLHF. The DNA for the CDR3 is TGTGCCTGGAGCTGGGGGACAGGGGGAACCTCCTATAATTCACCCCTCCACTTT.

V usage is TRBV5-5 and J usage is TRBJ2-6; TRBD1 matches at 8 bases. The V gene's germline CDR1 is SGHKS and CDR2 YYEKEE (reference sequence). V shed 1 base and J 2 bases; nucleotides not matched to a gene: 11. The CDR3 sequence is 19 residues long. CDR3 coding DNA: TGTGCCAGCAGCTTGCTGGGACAGGTGGTTCTGGCTGGGGCCAACGTCCTGACTTTC. This translates into CASSLLGQVVLAGANVLTF.

On this clone: At one end the junction does not follow the germline gene, possibly because of a read error. V gene TRBV7-8 combines with J gene TRBJ1-1, with a weak D call TRBD1 (6 bases). Per the germline V gene, CDR1 is SGHVS and CDR2 is FQNEAQ. The CDR3 is 13 amino acids. The CDR3 sequence: CATSEQGNTEAFF. CDR3 nucleotides: TGTGCCACCAGCGAACAGGGGAACACTGAAGCTTTCTTT.

The chain uses TRBV19 and TRBJ2-3; D is possibly TRBD1 (5 bases). This CDR3 is built from 15 residues. Trimming removed 3 bases from V and 4 bases from J, with 14 bases in between. From germline, CDR1 is LNHDA and CDR2 SQIVND (reference sequence). CDR3 DNA sequence: TGTGCCAGTAGTATCGCCAGGGTGGAAGCAGATACGCAGTATTTT. It yields the protein CASSIARVEADTQYF.